This T cell receptor beta chain stems from a study of T cell responses to AZD1222 COVID-19 vaccine. Findings of the study overall: Close to half of spike-specific TCRs reportedly recognize unmutated variant regions. Without day 14 samples, only post-peak T cell repertoires were studied. Clonal diversity may have been underestimated, and the donors were mostly white British, with more females than males.

Concerning this clone: Its antigen remains unknown.

TCRdb keeps only in-frame clones here, not all; method: immunoSEQ multiplex PCR. In the table there are some 150,000 clones, roughly 90% of which are singletons. V lost 1 base to trimming and J lost 3 bases, with 18 bases between them. The CDR3 consists of 18 residues. Looked up from germline, CDR1 is LGHNA and CDR2 is YNFKEQ. Material: peripheral blood, obtained 28 days after the second AZD1222 dose. The chain carries TRBV4-2 and TRBJ1-4, with D perhaps matching TRBD1 (5 bases). This receptor was obtained from an adult who received the AZD1222 COVID-19 vaccine. CDR3 loop: CASSQVLRGVSANEKLFF. CDR3 DNA sequence: TGTGCCAGCAGCCAAGTACTTCGGGGGGTCTCGGCTAATGAAAAACTGTTTTTT.